A selection of T cell receptor beta chains follows, all from one sample in a study of T cell repertoires in cytomegalovirus infection. MiXCR, run by TCRdb on the reads, gives a single entry per CDR3 protein. The sample includes hundreds of thousands of distinct CDR3 sequences, 20% to 25% of them seen just once. Material: CD8+ T cells from PBMCs. The receptors derive from a human donor in good health (CMV status not recorded). Some clones in this sample may be carry-over from other donors' samples. CDR3s include the opening cysteine and the closing phenylalanine or tryptophan. Each record gives: J gene, V gene, clone size, D gene, CDR3 protein, CDR3 DNA. A D gene is named only where the DNA matches it firmly. The listing skips clone size in some rows; elsewhere it reads once, few, many or a size class.

J: TRBJ2-1; V: TRBV29-1; size: -; D: -; CDR3: CSVMDGGLYNEQFF; DNA: TGCAGCGTTATGGACGGGGGACTTTACAATGAGCAGTTCTTC
J: TRBJ2-1; V: TRBV6-5; size: few; D: -; CDR3: CASSTGDPRNEQFF; DNA: TGTGCCAGCAGTACCGGGGACCCGAGGAATGAGCAGTTCTTC
J: TRBJ2-2; V: TRBV20-1; size: -; D: TRBD2; CDR3: CSARDLDGGAITGELFF; DNA: TGCAGTGCTAGAGATTTAGACGGGGGGGCCATCACCGGGGAGCTGTTTTTT
J: TRBJ1-2; V: TRBV2; size: few; D: -; CDR3: CASSEGAPYGYTF; DNA: TGTGCCAGCAGTGAAGGGGCACCCTATGGCTACACCTTC
J: TRBJ2-4; V: TRBV14; size: few; D: TRBD1; CDR3: CASSPGQVAKNIQYF; DNA: TGTGCCAGCAGCCCGGGACAGGTAGCCAAAAACATTCAGTACTTC
J: TRBJ2-5; V: TRBV5-1; size: -; D: TRBD1; CDR3: CASSEDREETQYF; DNA: TGCGCCAGCAGCGAGGACAGGGAAGAGACCCAGTACTTC
J: TRBJ2-1; V: TRBV14; size: -; D: -; CDR3: CASSDFPGESSYNEQFF; DNA: TGTGCCAGCAGCGACTTTCCGGGGGAAAGCTCCTACAATGAGCAGTTCTTC
J: TRBJ2-5; V: TRBV6-2/TRBV6-3; size: few; D: -; CDR3: CASSYVGAGLETQYF; DNA: TGTGCCAGCAGTTACGTCGGGGCCGGTCTGGAGACCCAGTACTTC
J: TRBJ2-2; V: TRBV28; size: many; D: -; CDR3: CASSSRNWVNTGELFF; DNA: TGTGCCAGCAGTTCCAGGAACTGGGTGAACACCGGGGAGCTGTTTTTT
J: TRBJ2-3; V: TRBV6-2/TRBV6-3; size: many; D: -; CDR3: CASFGSGDYTDTQYF; DNA: -
J: TRBJ2-1; V: TRBV14; size: few; D: -; CDR3: CASSHPSLGAVLNEQFF; DNA: TGTGCCAGCAGCCACCCCTCTCTGGGGGCCGTCCTCAATGAGCAGTTCTTC
J: TRBJ1-2; V: TRBV7-8; size: many; D: -; CDR3: CASSLSRARRDGYTF; DNA: TGTGCCAGCAGCTTAAGCCGGGCCAGGAGGGATGGCTACACCTTC
J: TRBJ2-2; V: TRBV20-1; size: few; D: -; CDR3: CSARPVGHNTGELFF; DNA: TGCAGTGCCAGGCCCGTGGGGCATAACACCGGGGAGCTGTTTTTT
J: TRBJ2-5; V: TRBV6-2/TRBV6-3; size: -; D: TRBD2; CDR3: CATDEGLVKETQYF; DNA: TGTGCCACCGACGAAGGACTAGTTAAAGAGACCCAGTACTTC
J: TRBJ2-4; V: TRBV4-1; size: few; D: -; CDR3: CASSEEGFYIQYF; DNA: TGCGCCAGCAGCGAGGAAGGTTTTTACATTCAGTACTTC